What follows are 18 T cell receptor beta chains derived from one specimen sequenced in a study of post-analysis software for immune sequencing data (dated by TCRdb to 2013 to 2016). Antigens for these TCRs are unknown. General findings and caveats noted by the study authors: Patients showed significantly higher frequencies than controls for five TRBV segments, among them TRBV5-6, TRBV5-1 and TRBV20-1.

Libraries came from PCR. The sequencing machine was an Illumina HiSeq 2500. Unique molecular identifiers were incorporated into TCR beta cDNA libraries to reduce PCR and sequencing biases. TCRdb redid the processing of the public reads, applying fastp at Q25 and MiXCR, and retained in-frame beta chains. CDR3 protein sequences are deduplicated, and each keeps its most common genes and DNA. The sample table shows a few hundred thousand distinct CDR3 sequences, and 36% are seen once. The ten most abundant clones make up around 5.2% of the sample. What was sequenced was blood. Every receptor here comes from a girl aged 5-17 years with multiple sclerosis.

V usage is TRBV5-1 and J usage is TRBJ2-3, with 11 positions matching TRBD2. V trimming: 7 bases; J trimming: 4 bases; junction bases outside the gene matches: 14. CDR1 is SGHRS, CDR2 YFSETQ, per germline. The CDR3 contains 17 residues. The CDR3 DNA is TGCGCCAGCTCTCCTAGCGGGGGGCCCCGACGGGCAGATACGCAGTATTTT. It specifies CASSPSGGPRRADTQYF.

A note on this clonotype: One base away lies a much larger clone, so this may be a sequencing read error. V usage is TRBV3-1 and J usage is TRBJ2-5; 9 bases line up with TRBD2. Germline CDR1 LGHDT, CDR2 YNNKEL (reference sequence). With V trimmed by 5 bases and J by 5 bases, 6 bases remained unmatched. The CDR3 spans 14 residues. In nucleotides, the CDR3 is TGTGCCAGCAGCTGTAGCGGGAGCGGTGAGACCCAGTACTTC. Protein: CASSCSGSGETQYF.

Notes on this clonotype: This could be a read error, since a much larger clone is one nucleotide away. The V gene is TRBV28, the J gene TRBJ1-1; D is perhaps TRBD1 (5 bases). The V end was cut by 8 bases, the J end by 4 bases, with 14 bases between. The CDR3 sequence is 13 residues long. Germline CDR1 and CDR2: MDHEN and SYDVKM. CDR3 DNA: TGTGCCAGCGTCGGGACGGTGGGCACTGAAGCTTTCTTT. Translated: CASVGTVGTEAFF. The whole variable domain, remainder taken from reference TRBV28 and TRBJ1-1, is DVKVTQSSRYLVKRTGEKVFLECVQDMDHENMFWYRQDPGLGLRLIYFSYDVKMKEKGDIPEGYSVSREKKERFSLILESASTNQTSMYLCASVGTVGTEAFFGQGTRLTVV.

The chain joins TRBV7-2 to TRBJ2-7, with no clear D. In germline, CDR1 is SGHTA, CDR2 FQGNSA. The CDR3 runs to 12 residues. V was pared by 6 bases and J by 1 base, with 7 bases between. CDR3 nucleotides: TGTGCCAGCAGTCGCGAATCCTACGAGCAGTACTTC. This codes for CASSRESYEQYF.

This clonotype was seen ten or more times. The CDR3 sequence is CASSLWGRTYGYTF. Written as DNA, the CDR3 is TGTGCCAGCAGCTTATGGGGCAGAACCTATGGCTACACCTTC. The rearrangement uses TRBV7-2 and TRBJ1-2; D is possibly TRBD1 (5 bases). Germline values: CDR1 SGHTA, CDR2 FQGNSA. The V and J ends lost 2 bases and 4 bases respectively, with 11 bases between them. The length of the CDR3 is 14 residues.

This clonotype was counted many times. The rearrangement links TRBV7-9 to TRBJ1-1; D unclear. The CDR3 runs 14 residues. V lost 2 bases and J lost 0, with 7 bases in between. Germline loops: CDR1 SEHNR, CDR2 FQNEAQ (reference sequence). CDR3 sequence reads: CASSLNTVNTEAFF. The CDR3 DNA is TGTGCCAGCAGCTTAAACACGGTGAACACTGAAGCTTTCTTT.

The sample holds many counts of this clonotype. The chain recombines TRBV9 with TRBJ2-5; TRBD1 aligns across 8 bases. The V gene end was trimmed by 0 bases and the J gene end by 0 bases; junction bases not matched to a gene: 10. CDR1 and CDR2 from the germline V gene are SGDLS and YYNGEE. The CDR3 sequence is 18 residues long. The CDR3 loop reads CASSVALPGQAYQETQYF. CDR3 nucleotide sequence: TGTGCCAGCAGCGTAGCTCTCCCGGGACAGGCGTACCAAGAGACCCAGTACTTC.

J is TRBJ2-5 and V is TRBV5-1; TRBD1 aligns across 7 bases. There are 16 residues in the CDR3. Germline CDR1 is SGHRS and CDR2 is YFSETQ. The junction had 11 bases not matched to a gene; V was cut back by 4 bases and J by 2 bases. The CDR3 coding sequence is TGCGCCAGCAGCAAGGCTGCTGGGACAGCTCAAGAGACCCAGTACTTC. Amino acid sequence: CASSKAAGTAQETQYF.

V is TRBV12-3 or TRBV12-4 and J is TRBJ2-5; D possibly corresponds to TRBD2 (6 bases). V lost 6 bases and J 1 base, leaving 24 bases between the germline ends. The CDR3 spans 18 residues. CDR3 region: CASRGVTAPGVTQETQYF. The CDR3, as DNA: TGTGCCAGCAGGGGAGTAACGGCGCCGGGAGTGACCCAAGAGACCCAGTACTTC.

A few counts support this clonotype. The junction does not match germline at one end; this may be a read error. CDR3 residues: CASSLEWWNEKRFF. CDR3 nucleotide sequence: TGCGCCAGCAGCTTGGAATGGTGGAATGAAAAACGGTTTTTT. The genes are TRBV5-1 and TRBJ1-4; D unclear. CDR3 length equals 14 residues. Germline V lookup: CDR1 SGHRS, CDR2 YFSETQ.

In the case of this clonotype: One end of the junction is discordant with germline, which a read error may explain. This rearrangement joins TRBV7-9 to TRBJ1-2, with a possible D match to TRBD1 (5 bases). Germline assignment: CDR1 SEHNR and CDR2 FQNEAQ (reference sequence). This CDR3 spans 18 amino acids. The CDR3 spells CASSLAGGPGQDRYDYTF. DNA of the CDR3: TGTGCCAGCAGTTTAGCTGGGGGTCCAGGGCAAGATCGCTATGACTACACCTTC.

This clonotype has a count of ten or more. The CDR3: CASSRTENYGYTF. Here the CDR3 DNA reads TGTGCCAGCAGCCGCACAGAGAACTATGGCTACACCTTC. The chain couples TRBV6-2 or TRBV6-3 to TRBJ1-2; D gene uncertain. V was pared by 6 bases and J by 2 bases, with 10 bases between. The CDR3 is 13 amino acids. Germline assignment: CDR1 MNHEY and CDR2 SVGEGT.

This clonotype occurred a few times. A much bigger clone sits one base away, suggesting this may be a read error. The chain uses TRBV15 and TRBJ1-5; a possible D gene is TRBD1 (5 bases). Trimming took 0 bases from V and 2 from J, leaving 8 bases between them. Per the germline V gene, CDR1 is LNHNV and CDR2 is YYDKDF (reference sequence). The CDR3 sequence is 15 residues long. The CDR3 sequence: CATSREPGGNQPQHF. The CDR3 nucleotides are TGTGCCACCAGCAGAGAGCCGGGGGGCAATCAGCCCCAGCATTTT.

This clonotype showed up just a few times. The genes are TRBV19 and TRBJ1-5; 8 positions agree with TRBD1. This CDR3 contains 16 residues. Trimming took 3 bases from V and 3 from J; bases not matched to a gene: 7. The germline CDR1 and CDR2 sequences are LNHDA and SQIVND (reference sequence). The CDR3 spells CASSIIPGQDNQPQHF. CDR3 in DNA: TGTGCCAGTAGTATCATCCCGGGACAGGACAATCAGCCCCAGCATTTT.

A word on this clonotype: This may stem from a read error, because a much larger clone lies one nucleotide away. The J gene is TRBJ2-2, the V gene TRBV7-2; possible D gene TRBD1, 7 bases. The length of the CDR3 is 15 residues. In germline, CDR1 is SGHTA, CDR2 FQGNSA. CDR3 residues: CARSPTQGRSGELFF. The CDR3 DNA sequence: TGTGCCCGCAGCCCCACACAGGGGAGGTCCGGGGAGCTGTTTTTT.

The rearrangement uses TRBV7-2 and TRBJ2-5; D remains ambiguous. The V gene's germline CDR1 is SGHTA and CDR2 FQGNSA. This CDR3 is built from 13 residues. V lost 3 bases to trimming and J lost 4 bases, with 9 bases between them. This CDR3 reads CASSFTYAETQYF. The DNA of the CDR3 is TGTGCCAGCAGCTTCACATACGCAGAGACCCAGTACTTC.

This clonotype was seen ten or more times. The V and J genes are TRBV7-9 and TRBJ2-5; TRBD2 agrees at 14 bases. In germline, CDR1 is SEHNR, CDR2 FQNEAQ (reference sequence). The CDR3 has 18 amino acids. With V trimmed by 5 bases and J by 7 bases, 15 bases remained unmatched. In nucleotides, the CDR3 is TGTGCCAGCAGCCCCGGGACTAGCGGGAGCCTTACTATGGGGACCCAGTACTTC. It is translated as CASSPGTSGSLTMGTQYF.

The J gene is TRBJ2-1, the V gene TRBV20-1; D is unclear. V dropped 8 bases and J dropped 8 bases, with 13 bases sitting between them. This CDR3 is built from 11 residues. The germline V gene has CDR1 DFQATT and CDR2 SNEGSKA (reference sequence). The DNA of the CDR3 is TGCAGTCCGTCGAGACCGGATGAGCAGTTCTTC. Translated, it gives CSPSRPDEQFF.